This T cell receptor (beta chain) was profiled in a study of T cells in Graves' hyperthyroidism and ophthalmopathy. Amplification of TCR beta CDR3 regions used RNA as the template. RT-PCR in the first round (using the HTBI primer set) targeted the TCR CDR3. A single record per CDR3 protein comes from TCRdb applying MiXCR to the multiplex PCR reads. The sample comprises roughly 700,000 distinct CDR3 sequences, about a third of which are singletons, and 30% to 40% rests with the top ten. The ends were cut back, 6 bases at V and 3 bases at J, with 8 bases in the middle. CDR1 is MDHEN and CDR2 is SYDVKM in the germline V gene. This CDR3 is 12 amino acids long. Only a few counts were recorded for this clonotype.

This clonotype was obtained from a woman aged 40 to 50 with Graves' hyperthyroidism. Sequencing was carried out using blood. The V and J genes are TRBV28 and TRBJ1-2, with D unresolved. CDR3 region: CASSPLYYGYTF. Written as DNA, the CDR3 is TGTGCCAGCAGCCCGCTGTACTATGGCTACACCTTC.